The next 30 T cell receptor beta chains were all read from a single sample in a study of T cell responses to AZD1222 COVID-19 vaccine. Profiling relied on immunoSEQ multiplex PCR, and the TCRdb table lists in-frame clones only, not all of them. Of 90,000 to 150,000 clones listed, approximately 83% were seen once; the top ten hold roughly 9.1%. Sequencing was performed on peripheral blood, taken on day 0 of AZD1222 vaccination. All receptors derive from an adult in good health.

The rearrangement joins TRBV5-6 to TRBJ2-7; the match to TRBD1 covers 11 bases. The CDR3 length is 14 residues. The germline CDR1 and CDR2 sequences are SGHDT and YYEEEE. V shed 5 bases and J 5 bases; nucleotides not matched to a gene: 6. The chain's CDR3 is CASSWTGGLDEQYF. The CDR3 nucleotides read TGTGCCAGCAGTTGGACAGGGGGCTTAGACGAGCAGTACTTC.

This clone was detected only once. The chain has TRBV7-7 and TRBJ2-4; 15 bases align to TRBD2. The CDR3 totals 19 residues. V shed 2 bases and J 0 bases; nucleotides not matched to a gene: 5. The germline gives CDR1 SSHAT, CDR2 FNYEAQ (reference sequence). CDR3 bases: TGTGCCAGCAGCTTACGGACTAGCGGGGGGGCTTCAGCCAAAAACATTCAGTACTTC. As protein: CASSLRTSGGASAKNIQYF.

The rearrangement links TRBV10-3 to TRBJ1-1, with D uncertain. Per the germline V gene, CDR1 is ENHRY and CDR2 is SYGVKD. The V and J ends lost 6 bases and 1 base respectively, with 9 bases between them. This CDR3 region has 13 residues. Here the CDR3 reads CAISPDWNTEAFF. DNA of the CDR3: TGTGCCATCAGCCCCGACTGGAACACTGAAGCTTTCTTT.

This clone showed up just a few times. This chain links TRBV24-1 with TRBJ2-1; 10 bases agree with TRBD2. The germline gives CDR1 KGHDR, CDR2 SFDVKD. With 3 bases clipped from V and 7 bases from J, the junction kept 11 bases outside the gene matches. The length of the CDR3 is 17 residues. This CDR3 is CATSDDPSGRAANEQFF. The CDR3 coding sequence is TGTGCCACCAGTGATGACCCCAGCGGGAGGGCCGCGAATGAGCAGTTCTTC.

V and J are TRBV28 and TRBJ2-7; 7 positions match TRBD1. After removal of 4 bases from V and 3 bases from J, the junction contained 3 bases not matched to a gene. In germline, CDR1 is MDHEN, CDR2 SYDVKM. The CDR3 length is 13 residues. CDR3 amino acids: CASSWGQNYEQYF. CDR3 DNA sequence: TGTGCCAGCAGTTGGGGACAGAACTACGAGCAGTACTTC.

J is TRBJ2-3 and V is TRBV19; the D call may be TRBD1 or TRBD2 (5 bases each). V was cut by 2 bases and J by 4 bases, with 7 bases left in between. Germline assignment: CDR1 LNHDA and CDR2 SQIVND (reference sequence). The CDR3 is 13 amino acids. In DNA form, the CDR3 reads TGTGCCAGTAGTATATGGGGGTCAGATACGCAGTATTTT. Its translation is CASSIWGSDTQYF.

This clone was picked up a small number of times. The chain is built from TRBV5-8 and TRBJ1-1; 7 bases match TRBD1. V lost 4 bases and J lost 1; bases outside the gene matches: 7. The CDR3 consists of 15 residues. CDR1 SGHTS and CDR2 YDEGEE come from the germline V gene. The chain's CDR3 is CASSRGQVKNTEAFF. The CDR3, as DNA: TGTGCCAGCAGCCGCGGACAGGTGAAGAACACTGAAGCTTTCTTT.

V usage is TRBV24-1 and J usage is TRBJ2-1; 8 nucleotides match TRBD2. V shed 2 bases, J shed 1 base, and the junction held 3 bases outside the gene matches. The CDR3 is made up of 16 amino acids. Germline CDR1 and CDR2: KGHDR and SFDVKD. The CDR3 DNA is TGTGCCACCAGTGATTCTTTAGCGGGGTCCTACAATGAGCAGTTCTTC. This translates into CATSDSLAGSYNEQFF.

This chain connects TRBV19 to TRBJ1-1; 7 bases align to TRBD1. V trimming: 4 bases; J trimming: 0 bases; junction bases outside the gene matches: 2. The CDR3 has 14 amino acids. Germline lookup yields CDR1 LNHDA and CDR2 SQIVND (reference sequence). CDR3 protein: CASSRGQLNTEAFF. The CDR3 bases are TGTGCCAGTAGTAGGGGACAGCTGAACACTGAAGCTTTCTTT.

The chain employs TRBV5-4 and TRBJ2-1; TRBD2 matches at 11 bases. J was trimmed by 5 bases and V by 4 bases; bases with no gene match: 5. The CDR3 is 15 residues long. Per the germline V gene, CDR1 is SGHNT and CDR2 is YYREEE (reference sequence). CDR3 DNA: TGTGCCAGCAGCGGTGAGACTAGCGGGGACAATGAGCAGTTCTTC. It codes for CASSGETSGDNEQFF.

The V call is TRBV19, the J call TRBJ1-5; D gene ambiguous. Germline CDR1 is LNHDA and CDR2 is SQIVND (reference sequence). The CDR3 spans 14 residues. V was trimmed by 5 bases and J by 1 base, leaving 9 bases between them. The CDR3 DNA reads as TGTGCCAGTAGTCTAGGCGAAAGCAATCAGCCCCAGCATTTT. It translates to CASSLGESNQPQHF.

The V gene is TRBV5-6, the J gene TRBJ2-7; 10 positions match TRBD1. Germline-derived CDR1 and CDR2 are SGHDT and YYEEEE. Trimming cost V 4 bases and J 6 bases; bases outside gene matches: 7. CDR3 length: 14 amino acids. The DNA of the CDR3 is TGTGCCAGCAGCGCCGGACAGGGGGTTAGCGAGCAGTACTTC. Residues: CASSAGQGVSEQYF.

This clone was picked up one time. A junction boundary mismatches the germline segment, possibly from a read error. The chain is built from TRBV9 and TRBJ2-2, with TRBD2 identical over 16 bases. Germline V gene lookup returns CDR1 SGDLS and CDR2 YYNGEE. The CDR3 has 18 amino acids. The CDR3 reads CASSVGTSGGADTGELFF. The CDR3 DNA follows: TGTGCCAGCAGTGTAGGGACTAGCGGGGGGGCCGACACCGGGGAGCTGTTTTTT.

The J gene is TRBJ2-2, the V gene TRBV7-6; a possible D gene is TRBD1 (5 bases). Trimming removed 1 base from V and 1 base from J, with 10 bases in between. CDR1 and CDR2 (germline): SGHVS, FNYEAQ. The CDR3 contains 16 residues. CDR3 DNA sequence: TGTGCCAGCAGCTTAGAAGGCGGACAGAACACCGGGGAGCTGTTTTTT. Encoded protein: CASSLEGGQNTGELFF.

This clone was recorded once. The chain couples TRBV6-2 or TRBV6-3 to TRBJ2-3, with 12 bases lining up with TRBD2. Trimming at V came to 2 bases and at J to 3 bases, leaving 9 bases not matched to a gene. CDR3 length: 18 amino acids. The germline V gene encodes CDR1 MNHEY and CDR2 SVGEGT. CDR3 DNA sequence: TGTGCCAGCAGTTACCGGGCCTTTGGACTAGCGGGGACAGATACGCAGTATTTT. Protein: CASSYRAFGLAGTDTQYF.

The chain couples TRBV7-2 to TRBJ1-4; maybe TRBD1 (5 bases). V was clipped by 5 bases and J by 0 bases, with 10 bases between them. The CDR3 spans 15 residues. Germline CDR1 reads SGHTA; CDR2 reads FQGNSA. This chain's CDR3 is CASSRQTATNEKLFF. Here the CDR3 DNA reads TGTGCCAGCAGCCGCCAGACAGCAACTAATGAAAAACTGTTTTTT.

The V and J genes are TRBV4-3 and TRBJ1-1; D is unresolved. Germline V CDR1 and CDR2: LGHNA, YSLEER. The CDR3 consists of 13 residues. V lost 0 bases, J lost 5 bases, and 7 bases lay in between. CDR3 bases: TGCGCCAGCAGCCAAGACTACGGAACTGAAGCTTTCTTT. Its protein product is CASSQDYGTEAFF.

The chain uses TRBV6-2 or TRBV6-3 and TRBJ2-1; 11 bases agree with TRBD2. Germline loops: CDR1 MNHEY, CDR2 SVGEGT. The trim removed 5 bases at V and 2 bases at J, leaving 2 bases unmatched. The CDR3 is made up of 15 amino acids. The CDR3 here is CASSQTSGAYNEQFF. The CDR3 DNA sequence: TGTGCCAGCAGTCAGACTAGCGGGGCCTACAATGAGCAGTTCTTC.

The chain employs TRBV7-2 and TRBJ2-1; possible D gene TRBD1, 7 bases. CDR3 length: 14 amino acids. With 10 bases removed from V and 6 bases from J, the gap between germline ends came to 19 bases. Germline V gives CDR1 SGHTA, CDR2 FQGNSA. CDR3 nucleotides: TGTGCCACGACGGAGCAGGGGGAGGTCAATGAGCAGTTCTTC. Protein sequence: CATTEQGEVNEQFF. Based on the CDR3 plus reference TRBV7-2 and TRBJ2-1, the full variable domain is GAGVSQSPSNKVTEKGKDVELRCDPISGHTALYWYRQSLGQGLEFLIYFQGNSAPDKSGLPSDRFSAERTGGSVSTLTIQRTQQEDSAVYLCATTEQGEVNEQFFGPGTRLTVL.

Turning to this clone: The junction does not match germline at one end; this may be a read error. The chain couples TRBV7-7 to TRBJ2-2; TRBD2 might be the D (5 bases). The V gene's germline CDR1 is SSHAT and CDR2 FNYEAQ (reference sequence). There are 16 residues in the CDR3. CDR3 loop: CASSPAAASGTGELFF. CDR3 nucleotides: TGTGCTAGCAGCCCAGCGGCGGCCTCGGGGACCGGGGAGCTGTTTTTT.

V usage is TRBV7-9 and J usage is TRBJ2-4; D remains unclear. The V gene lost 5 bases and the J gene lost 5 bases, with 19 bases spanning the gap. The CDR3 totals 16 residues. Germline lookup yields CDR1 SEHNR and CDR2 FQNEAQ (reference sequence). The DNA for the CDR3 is TGTGCCAGCAGCGACACTACCCAGGAGAGGCAAAACATTCAGTACTTC. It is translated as CASSDTTQERQNIQYF.

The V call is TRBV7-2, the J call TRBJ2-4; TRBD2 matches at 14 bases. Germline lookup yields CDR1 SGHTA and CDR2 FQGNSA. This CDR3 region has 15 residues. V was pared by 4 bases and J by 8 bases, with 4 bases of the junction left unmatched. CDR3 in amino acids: CASSSGTSGSDIQYF. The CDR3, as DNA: TGTGCCAGCAGCTCCGGGACTAGCGGGAGTGACATTCAGTACTTC.

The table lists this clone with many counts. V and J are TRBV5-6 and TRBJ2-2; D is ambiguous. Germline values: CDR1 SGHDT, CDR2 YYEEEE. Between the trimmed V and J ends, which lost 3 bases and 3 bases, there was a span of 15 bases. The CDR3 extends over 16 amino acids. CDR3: CASSSGPYDDTGELFF. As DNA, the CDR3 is TGTGCCAGCAGCTCCGGGCCTTACGACGACACCGGGGAGCTGTTTTTT. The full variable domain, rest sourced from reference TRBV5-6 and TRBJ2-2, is DAGVTQSPTHLIKTRGQQVTLRCSPKSGHDTVSWYQQALGQGPQFIFQYYEEEERQRGNFPDRFSGHQFPNYSSELNVNALLLGDSALYLCASSSGPYDDTGELFFGEGSRLTVL.

Here the CDR3 reads CASSLTGALPEQYF. CDR3 in DNA: TGTGCCAGCTCACTGACAGGGGCGCTCCCCGAGCAGTACTTC. The chain uses TRBV18 and TRBJ2-7, with 8 nucleotides matching TRBD1. Germline trimming cut 4 bases from V and 6 bases from J; bases unmatched to any gene: 8. The CDR3 sequence is 14 residues long. The V gene's germline CDR1 is KGHSH and CDR2 LQKENI.

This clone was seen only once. The DNA for the CDR3 is TGTGCCAGCAGCGCGACGGGACAGCTTAGAGCGGGGACGAACACCGGGGAGCTGTTTTTT. This gives the protein CASSATGQLRAGTNTGELFF. V and J are TRBV9 and TRBJ2-2, with D perhaps given as TRBD1 or TRBD2 (7 bases each). The germline V gene has CDR1 SGDLS and CDR2 YYNGEE. The CDR3 consists of 20 residues. V shed 3 bases and J shed 0 bases, with 24 bases lying between them.

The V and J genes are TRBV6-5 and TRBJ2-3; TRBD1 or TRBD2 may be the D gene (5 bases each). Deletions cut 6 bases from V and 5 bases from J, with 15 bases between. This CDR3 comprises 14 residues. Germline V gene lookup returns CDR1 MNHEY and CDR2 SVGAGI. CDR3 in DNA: TGTGCCAGCAGCGCGAGGGGCGAGATAGATACGCAGTATTTT. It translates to CASSARGEIDTQYF.

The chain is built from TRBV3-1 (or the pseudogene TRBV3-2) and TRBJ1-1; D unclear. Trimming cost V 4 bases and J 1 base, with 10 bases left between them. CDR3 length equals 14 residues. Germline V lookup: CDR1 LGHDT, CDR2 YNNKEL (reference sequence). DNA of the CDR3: TGTGCCAGCAGCCTTCTTACCGAGAACACTGAAGCTTTCTTT. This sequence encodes CASSLLTENTEAFF.

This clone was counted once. CDR3 loop: CASSTISLKDGYEQYF. The DNA of the CDR3 is TGTGCCAGTAGTACCATCTCCCTGAAAGACGGGTACGAGCAGTACTTC. The chain is built from TRBV19 and TRBJ2-7, with D unresolved. The CDR3 length is 16 residues. Between the trimmed V and J ends, which lost 4 bases and 4 bases, there was a span of 20 bases. Per germline, CDR1 LNHDA and CDR2 SQIVND (reference sequence).

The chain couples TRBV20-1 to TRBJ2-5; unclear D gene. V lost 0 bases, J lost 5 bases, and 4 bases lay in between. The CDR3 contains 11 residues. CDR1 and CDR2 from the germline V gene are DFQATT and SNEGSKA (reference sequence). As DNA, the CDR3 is TGCAGTGCTAGAGATGTGGAGACCCAGTACTTC. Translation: CSARDVETQYF.

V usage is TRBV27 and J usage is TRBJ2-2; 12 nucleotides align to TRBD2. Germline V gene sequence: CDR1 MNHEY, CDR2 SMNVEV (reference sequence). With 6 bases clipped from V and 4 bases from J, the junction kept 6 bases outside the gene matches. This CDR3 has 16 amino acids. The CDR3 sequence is CASRLAGGIITGELFF. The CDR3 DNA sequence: TGTGCCAGCAGACTAGCGGGAGGAATCATCACCGGGGAGCTGTTTTTT.